The 21 T cell receptor beta chains in this list originate from one sample, sequenced in a study of T cell clonality in common variable immunodeficiency. Assay used: immunoSEQ multiplex PCR; TCRdb lists only in-frame clones, some missing. Observed in the sample are approximately 81,000 clones, none of them singletons. The sample consisted of peripheral blood mononuclear cells. Receptors originate from a person aged 18 to 75 in good health.

This clone occurred many times. The CDR3 end falls 3 residues outside the read, so it is completed with the germline J gene. J is TRBJ1-1 and V is TRBV19; 9 nucleotides agree with TRBD1. The CDR3 covers 18 residues. The V gene end was trimmed by 6 bases and the J gene end by 5 bases; junction bases not matched to a gene: 19. The germline gives CDR1 LNHDA, CDR2 SQIVND (reference sequence). The CDR3 DNA, read in part, is TGTGCCAGTAGCAACCCAATAAAGTCGGGACAGGGTCGAACTGAA. As protein: CASSNPIKSGQGRTE. In full, the CDR3 is CASSNPIKSGQGRTEAFF.

Ten or more counts support this clone. The read terminates 3 residues before the CDR3 end, so the remaining end is supplied by the germline J gene. The rearrangement joins TRBV30 to TRBJ1-5, with D tentatively TRBD1 (5 bases). V was pared by 0 bases and J by 7 bases, with 16 bases between. In germline, CDR1 is GTSNPN, CDR2 SVGIG (reference sequence). This CDR3 spans 15 amino acids. This CDR3 reads CAWSVRSRGGQPQHF. The DNA read from the CDR3 is TGTGCCTGGAGTGTACGTTCCCGGGGGGGACAGCCC. Filled out from reference TRBV30 and TRBJ1-5, the complete variable domain reads SQTIHQWPATLVQPVGSPLSLECTVEGTSNPNLYWYRQAAGRGLQLLFYSVGIGQISSEVPQNLSASRPQDRQFILSSKKLLLSDSGFYLCAWSVRSRGGQPQHFGDGTRLSIL.

Many counts were recorded for this clone. The sequenced fragment ends 3 residues before the CDR3 boundary, so the rest is inferred from the germline J gene. This chain links TRBV19 with TRBJ2-7; 10 bases are shared with TRBD1. This CDR3 comprises 15 residues. Germline CDR1 LNHDA, CDR2 SQIVND (reference sequence). Germline trimming cut 4 bases from V and 3 bases from J; bases unmatched to any gene: 6. The covered CDR3 bases are TGTGCCAGTAGTACCGACAGGGGGCTTATCTACGAG. Translating gives CASSTDRGLIYE. The CDR3 in full is CASSTDRGLIYEQYF.

This clone was picked up many times. The CDR3 end is not reached by the read, which stops 3 residues before it; the germline J gene fills it in. The chain combines TRBV19 with TRBJ2-7; D is possibly TRBD2 (5 bases). Germline V CDR1 and CDR2: LNHDA, SQIVND (reference sequence). Trimming left V 5 bases short and J 5 bases short, with 22 bases between. The CDR3 extends over 16 amino acids. CDR3 amino acids: CASSFGVVDAVDEQYF. The CDR3 bases that were read are TGTGCCAGTAGTTTCGGGGTCGTGGACGCCGTCGACGAG. Complete variable domain (other parts from reference TRBV19 and TRBJ2-7): DGGITQSPKYLFRKEGQNVTLSCEQNLNHDAMYWYRQDPGQGLRLIYYSQIVNDFQKGDIAEGYSVSREKKESFPLTVTSAQKNPTAFYLCASSFGVVDAVDEQYFGPGTRLTVT.

This clone was recorded many times. The read terminates 3 residues ahead of where the CDR3 ends, so the germline J gene completes it. The chain employs TRBV5-4 and TRBJ2-7, with TRBD2 matching 10 bases. Germline CDR1 SGHNT, CDR2 YYREEE (reference sequence). J lost 3 bases, V lost 3 bases, and 3 bases had no gene match. CDR3 length: 14 amino acids. CDR3 sequence reads: CASSSRTSGYEQYF. The CDR3 bases that were read are TGTGCCAGCAGCTCCCGGACTAGCGGCTACGAG.

Ten or more counts support this clone. The read ends 3 residues shy of where the CDR3 ends; the end is completed using the germline J gene. This chain uses TRBV30 with TRBJ1-3; D is undetermined. V lost 4 bases, J lost 0 bases, and 13 bases lay in between. This CDR3 is built from 15 residues. The germline V gene has CDR1 GTSNPN and CDR2 SVGIG (reference sequence). The CDR3 sequence is CAWTAGWDSGNTIYF. CDR3 DNA, as far as it was read: TGTGCCTGGACCGCGGGTTGGGACTCTGGAAACACC.

This clone was recorded at least ten times. Sequencing ends 3 residues short of the CDR3 end; the germline J gene provides the rest. The gene calls are TRBV6-2 or TRBV6-3 and TRBJ1-1, with D uncertain. V dropped 9 bases and J dropped 2 bases, with 10 bases sitting between them. CDR1 and CDR2 (germline): MNHEY, SVGEGT. This CDR3 is built from 12 residues. CDR3 amino acids: CASANPNTEAFF. The part of the CDR3 DNA that was read is TGTGCCAGTGCGAATCCAAACACTGAA.

This clone was recorded many times. The CDR3 end is not reached by the read, which stops 3 residues before it; the germline J gene fills it in. The chain is built from TRBV5-1 and TRBJ2-1; 8 bases agree with TRBD2. The CDR3 covers 16 residues. Trimming cost V 4 bases and J 9 bases; bases outside gene matches: 15. Germline values: CDR1 SGHRS, CDR2 YFSETQ. The sequenced part of the CDR3 DNA is TGCGCCAGCAGCCATGGACGCAGCGGGAGTCTGGGTGAG. This encodes CASSHGRSGSLGE. The full-length CDR3 reads as CASSHGRSGSLGEQFF. The full variable domain, in which reference TRBV5-1 and TRBJ2-1 provide the parts outside the CDR3, is KAGVTQTPRYLIKTRGQQVTLSCSPISGHRSVSWYQQTPGQGLQFLFEYFSETQRNKGNFPGRFSGRQFSNSRSEMNVSTLELGDSALYLCASSHGRSGSLGEQFFGPGTRLTVL.

This clone came up many times. The read is 3 residues too short to cover the CDR3 end, so that end is filled in from the germline J gene. This chain connects TRBV20-1 to TRBJ1-5; 8 nucleotides line up with TRBD1. Germline assignment: CDR1 DFQATT and CDR2 SNEGSKA (reference sequence). Germline trimming cut 7 bases from V and 1 base from J; bases unmatched to any gene: 12. The CDR3 has 16 residues. CDR3 residues: CSGLSGQGLSNQPQHF. Incomplete CDR3 DNA: TGCAGTGGGCTATCTGGACAGGGTTTGAGCAATCAGCCC.

Turning to this clone: The read terminates 3 residues ahead of where the CDR3 ends, so the germline J gene completes it. This rearrangement joins TRBV29-1 to TRBJ2-7; 11 nucleotides align to TRBD1. Trimming took 7 bases from V and 3 from J; bases not matched to a gene: 8. This CDR3 region has 14 residues. The germline V gene has CDR1 SQVTM and CDR2 ANQGSEA. The CDR3 loop is CSAGGQGAGYEQYF. Partial CDR3 DNA: TGCAGCGCCGGTGGACAGGGGGCTGGCTACGAG.

There are many counts of this clone. The read terminates 3 residues ahead of where the CDR3 ends, so the germline J gene completes it. The rearrangement uses TRBV28 and TRBJ1-4; 9 bases are shared with TRBD1. After removal of 6 bases from V and 2 bases from J, the junction contained 7 bases not matched to a gene. In germline, CDR1 is MDHEN, CDR2 SYDVKM. The CDR3 has 16 amino acids. CDR3 bases read: TGTGCCAGCAGCTCCGGGACAGGGTCGACTAATGAAAAA. It is translated as CASSSGTGSTNEK. The whole CDR3 sequence is CASSSGTGSTNEKLFF.

This clone showed up many times. The read gets to within 3 residues of the CDR3 end, and the germline J gene fills in the rest. The genes are TRBV19 and TRBJ2-1, with TRBD2 identical over 9 bases. The CDR3 length is 17 residues. The V and J ends lost 5 bases and 2 bases, in that order; junction bases with no gene match: 10. Per germline, CDR1 LNHDA and CDR2 SQIVND (reference sequence). CDR3 region: CASSLYGLARTYNEQFF. CDR3 bases read: TGTGCCAGTAGTCTTTACGGACTAGCGCGTACCTACAATGAG.

This clone appeared many times. The CDR3 extends 3 residues past the end of the read, so its final part is completed from the germline J gene. V and J are TRBV11-3 and TRBJ2-1, with 8 bases fitting TRBD2. The CDR3 spans 15 residues. The V gene's germline CDR1 is SGHNT and CDR2 YENEEA. Trimming removed 6 bases from V and 9 bases from J; junction bases left unmatched: 13. The CDR3 is CASSQSTSGLSEQFF. The covered CDR3 bases are TGTGCCAGCAGTCAATCCACTAGCGGTTTAAGTGAG.

At least ten counts were recorded for this clone. From the germline J gene comes the end of the CDR3, since the read stops 3 residues before it. This sequence joins TRBV7-9 and TRBJ2-1, with D possibly matching TRBD1 (6 bases). CDR3 length equals 13 residues. Germline CDR1 reads SEHNR; CDR2 reads FQNEAQ (reference sequence). The V end lost 4 bases, the J end lost 9 bases, and 13 bases lay between the germline ends. CDR3 residues: CASSSDRQVEQFF. CDR3 bases read: TGTGCCAGCAGCTCCGACAGGCAGGTTGAG.

This clone was recorded at least ten times. The read ends 3 residues early relative to the CDR3; the germline J gene fills the gap. The rearrangement joins TRBV20-1 to TRBJ2-3, with D perhaps matching TRBD2 (9 bases). Trimming stripped 5 bases from V and 1 base from J, with 28 bases between. There are 19 residues in the CDR3. Germline lookup yields CDR1 DFQATT and CDR2 SNEGSKA (reference sequence). The CDR3 loop reads CSADLTGAKEREGTDTQYF. The sequenced CDR3 bases are TGCAGTGCTGATCTGACAGGGGCTAAGGAGCGGGAGGGCACAGATACG.

This clone has more than one count but fewer than ten. One end of the junction is discordant with germline, which a read error may explain. Coverage ceases 3 residues before the CDR3 finishes, and the germline J gene fills in the end. The chain employs TRBV5-1 and TRBJ1-1; maybe TRBD1 (5 bases). The CDR3 spans 15 residues. Germline CDR1 SGHRS, CDR2 YFSETQ. Partial CDR3 DNA: TGCGCCATCAGCTGGGGTCCCAGGGTGAACACTGAA. Translated: CAISWGPRVNTE. The complete CDR3 protein is CAISWGPRVNTEAFF. The complete variable domain, with remaining parts taken from reference TRBV5-1 and TRBJ1-1, reads KAGVTQTPRYLIKTRGQQVTLSCSPISGHRSVSWYQQTPGQGLQFLFEYFSETQRNKGNFPGRFSGRQFSNSRSEMNVSTLELGDSALYLCAISWGPRVNTEAFFGQGTRLTVV.

This clone has ten or more counts. The read terminates 3 residues before the CDR3 end, so the remaining end is supplied by the germline J gene. The V and J genes are TRBV19 and TRBJ2-1; possibly TRBD2 for D (5 bases). CDR1 and CDR2 (germline): LNHDA, SQIVND (reference sequence). The CDR3 covers 17 residues. Between the trimmed V and J ends, which lost 2 bases and 2 bases, there was a span of 16 bases. The DNA read from the CDR3 is TGTGCCAGTAGTATAAGCAGTGCGGCGGGTGCCTACAATGAG. Its translation: CASSISSAAGAYNE. The whole CDR3 sequence reads CASSISSAAGAYNEQFF.

This clone was counted ten times or more. The read falls 3 residues short of the CDR3 end, and the missing part is taken from the germline J gene. The genes are TRBV14 and TRBJ2-1, with 13 bases fitting TRBD2. There are 18 residues in the CDR3. Unmatched junction bases numbered 5, after V lost 3 bases and J lost 0 bases. The V gene's germline CDR1 is SGHDN and CDR2 FVKESK. The DNA read from the CDR3 is TGTGCCAGCAGCCACGGGACTAGCGGGATCGGCTCCTACAATGAG. Protein sequence: CASSHGTSGIGSYNE. The whole CDR3 protein reads CASSHGTSGIGSYNEQFF. The full variable domain, with the rest looked up from reference TRBV14 and TRBJ2-1, is EAGVTQFPSHSVIEKGQTVTLRCDPISGHDNLYWYRRVMGKEIKFLLHFVKESKQDESGMPNNRFLAERTGGTYSTLKVQPAELEDSGVYFCASSHGTSGIGSYNEQFFGPGTRLTVL.

This clone showed up many times. The missing CDR3 end, 3 residues past where the read stops, is filled in from the germline J gene. This chain links TRBV5-1 with TRBJ1-4; D remains unclear. Trimming removed 1 base from V and 0 bases from J, with 10 bases in between. The CDR3 length is 16 residues. Germline V lookup: CDR1 SGHRS, CDR2 YFSETQ. The sequenced CDR3 bases are TGCGCCAGCAGCTTGATGAGGGCTACAACTAATGAAAAA. Protein sequence: CASSLMRATTNEK. The complete CDR3 reads CASSLMRATTNEKLFF.

This clone has a count of ten or more. The read gets to within 3 residues of the CDR3 end, and the germline J gene fills in the rest. This chain uses TRBV12-3 or TRBV12-4 with TRBJ1-2; TRBD1 matches 7 bases. Germline trimming cut 5 bases from V and 4 bases from J; bases unmatched to any gene: 7. CDR3 length: 14 amino acids. The sequenced CDR3 bases are TGTGCCAGCAGTCGGGACAGCAAACCCTATGGC. Protein sequence: CASSRDSKPYG. The entire CDR3 protein is CASSRDSKPYGYTF.

This clone was seen many times. Read coverage stops 3 residues before the CDR3 terminus; the germline J gene supplies the remainder. The chain joins TRBV7-9 to TRBJ1-2, with no clear D. This CDR3 is built from 14 residues. The V gene lost 2 bases and the J gene lost 3 bases, with 10 bases spanning the gap. Germline CDR1 reads SEHNR; CDR2 reads FQNEAQ (reference sequence). The chain's CDR3 is CASSLQAADYGYTF. The sequenced part of the CDR3 DNA is TGTGCCAGCAGCTTACAGGCAGCGGACTATGGC.